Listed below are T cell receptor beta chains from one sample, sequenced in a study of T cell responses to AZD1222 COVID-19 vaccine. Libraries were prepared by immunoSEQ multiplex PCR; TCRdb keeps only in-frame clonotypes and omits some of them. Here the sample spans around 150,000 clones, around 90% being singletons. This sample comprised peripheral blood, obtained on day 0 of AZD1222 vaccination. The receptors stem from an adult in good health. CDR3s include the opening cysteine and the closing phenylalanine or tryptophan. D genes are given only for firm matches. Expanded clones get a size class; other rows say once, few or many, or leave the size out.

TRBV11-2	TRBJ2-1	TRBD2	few	TGTGCCAGCAGCTCTAGCGGGAGACCCCTTGTGGGGAATGAGCAGTTCTTC	CASSSSGRPLVGNEQFF
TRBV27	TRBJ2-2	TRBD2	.	TGTGCCAGCAGTTTGTGGGGACTAGCGGGAGGGCCCGGGAACACCGGGGAGCTGTTTTTT	CASSLWGLAGGPGNTGELFF
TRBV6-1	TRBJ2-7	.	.	TGTGCCAGCAGTGAAGGTGGACATTCCTACGAGCAGTACTTC	CASSEGGHSYEQYF
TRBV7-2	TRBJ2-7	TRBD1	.	TGTGCCAGCAGCCAAACAGGGGGCGAATACTACGAGCAGTACTTC	CASSQTGGEYYEQYF
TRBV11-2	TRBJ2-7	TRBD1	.	TGTGCCAGCAGCTCACCCTCGGACAGGGGCTCCGAGCAGTACTTC	CASSSPSDRGSEQYF
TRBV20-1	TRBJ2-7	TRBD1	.	TGCAGTGCTAGTATACTGGACAGGGGCCACGAGCAGTACTTC	CSASILDRGHEQYF
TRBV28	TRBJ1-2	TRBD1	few	TGTGCCAGCAGTCTATCGGGACAGGGGGTTAGGGGCTACACCTTC	CASSLSGQGVRGYTF
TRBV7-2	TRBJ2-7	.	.	TGTGCCAGCAGCACCGGAAGGGGCTACGAGCAGTACTTC	CASSTGRGYEQYF
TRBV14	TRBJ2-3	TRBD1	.	TGTGCCAGCAGCCCCGGGACAGGGGGTATGTTAGATACGCAGTATTTT	CASSPGTGGMLDTQYF
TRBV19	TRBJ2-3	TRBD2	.	TGTGCCAGTAAAAGCGGGAGGGCCCCAGATACGCAGTATTTT	CASKSGRAPDTQYF
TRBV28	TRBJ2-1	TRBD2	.	TGTGCCAGCAGTTTATTGGAGACTAGCGGGATAAATGAGCAGTTCTTC	CASSLLETSGINEQFF
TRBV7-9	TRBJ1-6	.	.	TGTGCCAGCAGCTTAGCCCGCCTTTCACCCCTCCACTTT	CASSLARLSPLHF
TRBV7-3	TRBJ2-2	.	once	TGTGCCAGCAGGATGACGGGGAACACCGGGGAGCTGTTTTTT	CASRMTGNTGELFF
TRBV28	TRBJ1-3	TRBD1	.	TGTGCCAGCAGTTCCAAACGACAGGGGGCGCGTCGAGGAAACACCATATATTTT	CASSSKRQGARRGNTIYF
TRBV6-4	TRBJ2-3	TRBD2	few	TGTGCCAGCAGTGAGTTTAGCGGGAGAATGACAGATACGCAGTATTTT	CASSEFSGRMTDTQYF
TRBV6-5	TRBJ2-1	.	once	TGTGCCAGCAGTTGGGGGAGTTCCTACAATGAGCAGTTCTTC	CASSWGSSYNEQFF
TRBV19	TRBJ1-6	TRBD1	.	TGTGCCAGTAGTGACCGACAGGGGTATTCACCCCTCCACTTT	CASSDRQGYSPLHF